This T cell receptor (beta chain) is from a study of early stage breast cancer tumors. Here immunoSEQ multiplex PCR was the method, and the copy in TCRdb shows in-frame clones only, minus some. The sample has approximately 33,000 clones, approximately 70% seen once; the top ten hold 4.7%. General study points: In about 90% of the 16 patients, blood comparison separated tumor from normal breast.

V was pared by 6 bases and J by 7 bases, with 8 bases of the junction left unmatched. The CDR3 runs to 15 residues. From germline, CDR1 is MNHEY and CDR2 SVGAGI. This clone has a single count. The antigen is unknown. The clonotype comes from a person aged 35 to 50 with breast cancer. The sequenced material came from blood. The rearrangement joins TRBV6-5 to TRBJ2-1, with 11 bases matching TRBD1. The CDR3 reads CASRDGQGALNEQFF. CDR3 bases: TGTGCCAGCAGGGACGGACAGGGGGCTCTGAATGAGCAGTTCTTC.